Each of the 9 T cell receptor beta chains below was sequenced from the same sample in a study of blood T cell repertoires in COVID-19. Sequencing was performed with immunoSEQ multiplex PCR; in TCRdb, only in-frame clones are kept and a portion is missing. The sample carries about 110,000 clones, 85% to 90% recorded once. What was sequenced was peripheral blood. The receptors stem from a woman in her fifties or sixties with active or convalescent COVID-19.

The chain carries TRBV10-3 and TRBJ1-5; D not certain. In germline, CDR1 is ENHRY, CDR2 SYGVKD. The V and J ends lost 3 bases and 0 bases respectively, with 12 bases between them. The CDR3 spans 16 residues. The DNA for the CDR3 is TGTGCCATCAGTGACCGGGAGCTCAATAGCAATCAGCCCCAGCATTTT. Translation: CAISDRELNSNQPQHF.

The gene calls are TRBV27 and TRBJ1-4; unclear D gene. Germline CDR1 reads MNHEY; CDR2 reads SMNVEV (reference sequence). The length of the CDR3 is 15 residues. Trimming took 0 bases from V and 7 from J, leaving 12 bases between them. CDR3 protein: CASSLSRGIGEKLFF. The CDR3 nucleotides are TGTGCCAGCAGTTTATCCCGAGGTATTGGTGAAAAACTGTTTTTT.

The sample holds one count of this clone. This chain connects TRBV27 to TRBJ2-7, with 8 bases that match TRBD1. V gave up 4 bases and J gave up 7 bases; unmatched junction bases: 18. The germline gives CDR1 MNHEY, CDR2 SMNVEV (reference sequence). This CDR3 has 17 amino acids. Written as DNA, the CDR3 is TGTGCCAGCAGTTCATCGGTGCGGACAGGGTATAATCGAGAGCAGTACTTC. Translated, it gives CASSSSVRTGYNREQYF.

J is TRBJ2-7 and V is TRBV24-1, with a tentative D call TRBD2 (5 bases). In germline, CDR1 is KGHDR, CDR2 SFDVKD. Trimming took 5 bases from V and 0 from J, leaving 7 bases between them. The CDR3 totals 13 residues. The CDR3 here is CATSGRGSYEQYF. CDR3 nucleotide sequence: TGTGCCACCAGTGGTCGGGGCTCCTACGAGCAGTACTTC.

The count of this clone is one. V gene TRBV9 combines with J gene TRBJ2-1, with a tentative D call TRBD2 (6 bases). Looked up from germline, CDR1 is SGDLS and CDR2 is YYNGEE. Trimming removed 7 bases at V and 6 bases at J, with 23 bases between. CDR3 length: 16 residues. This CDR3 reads CASSPPGAQTGNEQFF. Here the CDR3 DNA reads TGTGCCAGCTCCCCGCCGGGAGCTCAAACGGGCAATGAGCAGTTCTTC.

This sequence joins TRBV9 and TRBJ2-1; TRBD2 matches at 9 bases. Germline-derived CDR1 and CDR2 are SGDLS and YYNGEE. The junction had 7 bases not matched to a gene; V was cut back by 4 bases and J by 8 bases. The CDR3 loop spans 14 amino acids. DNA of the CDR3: TGTGCCAGCAGCTTCGGGACTAGCTCGGATGAGCAGTTCTTC. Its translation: CASSFGTSSDEQFF. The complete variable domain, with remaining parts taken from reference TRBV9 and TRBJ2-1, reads DSGVTQTPKHLITATGQRVTLRCSPRSGDLSVYWYQQSLDQGLQFLIQYYNGEERAKGNILERFSAQQFPDLHSELNLSSLELGDSALYFCASSFGTSSDEQFFGPGTRLTVL.

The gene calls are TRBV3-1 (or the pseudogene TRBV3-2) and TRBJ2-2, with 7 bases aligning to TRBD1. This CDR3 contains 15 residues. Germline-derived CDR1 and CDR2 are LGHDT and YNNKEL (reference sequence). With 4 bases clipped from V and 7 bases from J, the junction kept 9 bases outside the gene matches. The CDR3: CASSRDATGVGELFF. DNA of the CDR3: TGTGCCAGCAGCCGAGATGCTACAGGGGTCGGGGAGCTGTTTTTT.

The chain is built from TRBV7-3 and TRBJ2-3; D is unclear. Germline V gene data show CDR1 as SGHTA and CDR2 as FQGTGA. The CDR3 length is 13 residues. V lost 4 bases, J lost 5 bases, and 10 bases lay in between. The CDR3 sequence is CASSYSPGDTQYF. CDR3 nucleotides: TGTGCCAGCAGCTATTCCCCGGGAGATACGCAGTATTTT.

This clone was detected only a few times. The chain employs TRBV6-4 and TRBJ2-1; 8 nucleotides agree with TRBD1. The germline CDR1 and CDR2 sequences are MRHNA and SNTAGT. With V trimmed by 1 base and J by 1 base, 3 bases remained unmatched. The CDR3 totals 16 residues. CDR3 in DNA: TGTGCCAGCAGTGACTTGACAGGGGCGTCCTACAATGAGCAGTTCTTC. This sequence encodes CASSDLTGASYNEQFF.